This T cell receptor (beta chain) emerged from a study of blood T cell repertoires in COVID-19. Study details: Researchers got acute and convalescent COVID-19 samples from the United States, Italy and Spain. Sources were T cells, B-cell-depleted T cells, or PBMCs; the material itself was cDNA or gDNA.

The authors' processing: Nucleated cell number was recorded as an estimate derived from reference gene primer amplification. Some clones are missing from TCRdb's copy, which holds only in-frame ones; the method was immunoSEQ multiplex PCR. Clonal size and the V and J genes are those of that table, whereas D and trimming came from the DNA. Of some 130,000 clones listed, 85% to 90% are singletons. The CDR3 spans 17 residues. V was trimmed by 2 bases and J by 5 bases, leaving 17 bases between them. Germline V CDR1 and CDR2: SGHDT, YYEEEE. This clonotype was sampled from a man older than 75 with acute or convalescent COVID-19. The V gene is TRBV5-6, the J gene TRBJ1-6; D is unresolved. Sequences were obtained from peripheral blood. The CDR3 DNA sequence: TGTGCCAGCAGCTTAAGGAGCCTCCTGGCTAATAATTCACCCCTCCACTTT. Encoded protein: CASSLRSLLANNSPLHF. Supplemented by reference TRBV5-6 and TRBJ1-6, the full variable domain reads DAGVTQSPTHLIKTRGQQVTLRCSPKSGHDTVSWYQQALGQGPQFIFQYYEEEERQRGNFPDRFSGHQFPNYSSELNVNALLLGDSALYLCASSLRSLLANNSPLHFGNGTRLTVT.